The next 15 T cell receptor beta chains were all read from a single sample in a study of T cells after yellow fever vaccination. One entry per CDR3 protein results from TCRdb running MiXCR on the 5' RACE reads. The sample records some 400,000 distinct CDR3 sequences, approximately 19% being singletons. The sequencing used PBMCs, collected before the yellow fever booster vaccination. The receptors here all came from a man between 18 and 29 years old who received the YFV17D yellow fever vaccine.

The chain is built from TRBV6-2 or TRBV6-3 and TRBJ1-1, with D maybe TRBD1 (5 bases). Trimming stripped 8 bases from V and 0 bases from J, with 10 bases between. CDR1 MNHEY and CDR2 SVGEGT come from the germline V gene. The length of the CDR3 is 13 residues. CDR3 sequence (DNA): TGTGCCAGCGAGGGGTTAATGAACACTGAAGCTTTCTTT. Its protein product is CASEGLMNTEAFF.

The V gene is TRBV20-1, the J gene TRBJ2-5; TRBD2 agrees at 7 bases. The CDR3 contains 14 residues. Germline lookup yields CDR1 DFQATT and CDR2 SNEGSKA (reference sequence). Trimming at V came to 4 bases and at J to 2 bases, leaving 7 bases not matched to a gene. CDR3 amino acids: CSAKVRGEQETQYF. The CDR3 region has the DNA TGCAGTGCTAAGGTTCGGGGGGAGCAAGAGACCCAGTACTTC.

This clonotype appeared a few times. This chain uses TRBV27 with TRBJ2-7; 7 bases fit TRBD1. This CDR3 comprises 16 residues. Trimming took 4 bases from V and 0 from J; bases not matched to a gene: 9. Germline V gene sequence: CDR1 MNHEY, CDR2 SMNVEV (reference sequence). The CDR3 spells CASSSGTVIGSYEQYF. In nucleotides, the CDR3 is TGTGCCAGCAGTTCCGGGACAGTCATTGGCTCCTACGAGCAGTACTTC.

This chain uses TRBV4-1 with TRBJ2-1; 12 bases are shared with TRBD1. CDR3 length equals 16 residues. Per the germline V gene, CDR1 is MGHRA and CDR2 is YSYEKL. V trimming: 3 bases; J trimming: 8 bases; junction bases outside the gene matches: 8. The CDR3 sequence: CASSQGQGAPHYEQFF. CDR3 DNA: TGCGCCAGCAGCCAGGGACAGGGGGCCCCACACTATGAGCAGTTCTTC.

This clonotype showed up just a few times. The chain carries TRBV4-1 and TRBJ1-6, with D maybe TRBD1 (5 bases). The CDR3 has 16 residues. Trimming took off 6 bases at V and 1 base at J, with 13 bases between the two ends. Germline V lookup: CDR1 MGHRA, CDR2 YSYEKL. DNA for the CDR3: TGCGCCAGCAGGATGGCAGGGAAGTCCTATAATTCACCCCTCCACTTT. Protein: CASRMAGKSYNSPLHF.

This clonotype has a handful of counts. The chain's CDR3 is CASSQNGYEQYV. CDR3 DNA sequence: TGCGCCAGCAGCCAAAACGGATACGAGCAGTACGTC. J is TRBJ2-7 and V is TRBV4-3; no definite D call. CDR1 is LGHNA and CDR2 is YSLEER in the germline V gene. V lost 2 bases to trimming and J lost 4 bases, with 6 bases between them. This CDR3 spans 12 amino acids.

The chain carries TRBV2 and TRBJ2-7; D remains unclear. The CDR3 covers 12 residues. Germline loops: CDR1 SNHLY, CDR2 FYNNEI. The germline V and J ends were trimmed by 3 bases and 11 bases, with 14 bases remaining between them. CDR3 loop: CASSDGSSQEYF. The CDR3 DNA is TGTGCCAGCAGTGACGGTTCGTCCCAGGAGTACTTC. Full variable domain (remainder filled in from reference TRBV2 and TRBJ2-7): EPEVTQTPSHQVTQMGQEVILRCVPISNHLYFYWYRQILGQKVEFLVSFYNNEISEKSEIFDDQFSVERPDGSNFTLKIRSTKLEDSAMYFCASSDGSSQEYFGPGTRLTVT.

Points on this clonotype: The junction shows a germline mismatch at one end, possibly a read error. J is TRBJ2-3 and V is TRBV7-7; 7 bases map to TRBD2. Germline V gives CDR1 SSHAT, CDR2 FNYEAQ (reference sequence). This CDR3 comprises 13 residues. The CDR3 DNA follows: TGTGCTAGCAGCGGCGGACTAGGAGATACGCAGTATTTT. Its protein is CASSGGLGDTQYF.

This clonotype was seen a few times. The chain carries TRBV4-1 and TRBJ1-1; the D is unclear. The V end lost 1 base, the J end lost 8 bases, and 17 bases lay between the germline ends. Germline V gives CDR1 MGHRA, CDR2 YSYEKL. CDR3 length: 15 residues. The CDR3 spells CASSQGILVSSEAFF. The CDR3 bases are TGCGCCAGCAGCCAAGGGATACTCGTAAGTTCGGAAGCTTTCTTT.

The rearrangement links TRBV27 to TRBJ1-4, with D unclear. The CDR3 is 14 amino acids. Germline V gene sequence: CDR1 MNHEY, CDR2 SMNVEV (reference sequence). Trimming cost V 3 bases and J 8 bases, with 13 bases left between them. In DNA, the CDR3 is TGTGCCAGCAGTTTTGGAGCCAGCGCCGAAAAACTGTTTTTT. Translated: CASSFGASAEKLFF.

In this sample, this clonotype turned up many times. This sequence joins TRBV10-3 and TRBJ2-2, with TRBD1 identical over 8 bases. After removal of 3 bases from V and 8 bases from J, the junction contained 14 bases not matched to a gene. The germline CDR1 and CDR2 sequences are ENHRY and SYGVKD. The CDR3 has 17 amino acids. CDR3 sequence (DNA): TGTGCCATCAGTGAATCCTGGCAGGGGGCGTTAGGTGGGGAGCTGTTTTTT. Translating gives CAISESWQGALGGELFF.

This clonotype was picked up many times. This sequence joins TRBV10-3 and TRBJ1-2, with D perhaps matching TRBD1 (5 bases). Trimming pared 2 bases from V and 5 bases from J, leaving 15 bases between. CDR3 size: 15 residues. Germline V gene data show CDR1 as ENHRY and CDR2 as SYGVKD. The chain's CDR3 is CAISERPGTEYGYTF. The DNA for the CDR3 is TGTGCCATCAGTGAGCGACCCGGGACGGAGTATGGCTACACCTTC.

This rearrangement joins TRBV6-2 or TRBV6-3 to TRBJ1-4; no definite D call. In germline, CDR1 is MNHEY, CDR2 SVGEGT. CDR3 length: 10 amino acids. Trimming left V 10 bases short and J 7 bases short, with 7 bases between. In nucleotides, the CDR3 is TGTGCCACCCAAGTTGAAAAACTGTTTTTT. As protein: CATQVEKLFF.

This clonotype was recorded at least ten times. The gene calls are TRBV5-5 and TRBJ2-3; D gene unclear. Germline-derived CDR1 and CDR2 are SGHKS and YYEKEE (reference sequence). The CDR3 length is 13 residues. Trimming removed 3 bases from V and 3 bases from J, with 8 bases in between. The CDR3 sequence: CASSSFRTDTQYF. As DNA, the CDR3 is TGTGCCAGCAGCTCCTTCCGGACAGATACGCAGTATTTT.

V is TRBV6-5 and J is TRBJ1-2; D remains ambiguous. The CDR3 covers 14 residues. Germline V gene sequence: CDR1 MNHEY, CDR2 SVGAGI. The V end was cut by 2 bases, the J end by 0 bases, with 7 bases between. In nucleotides, the CDR3 is TGTGCCAGCAGTTACAGCTACACTAACTATGGCTACACCTTC. Translating gives CASSYSYTNYGYTF.